The 29 T cell receptor beta chains listed next were all sequenced from one sample in a study of response to subunit inactivated influenza vaccine. TCRdb re-derived calls from the RT-PCR reads in MiXCR, one entry per CDR3 protein. The repertoire holds a few hundred thousand distinct CDR3 sequences, with 12% as singletons. Sequences were derived from non-naive T cells sorted from PBMCs, sampled 14 days before vaccination. The receptor source for this set is a man in his forties or fifties who received an inactivated influenza vaccine.

This chain joins TRBV4-3 and TRBJ1-3; tentatively, D is TRBD1 (6 bases). With 0 bases removed from V and 0 bases from J, the gap between germline ends came to 9 bases. This CDR3 region has 16 residues. Germline loops: CDR1 LGHNA, CDR2 YSLEER. The CDR3 sequence is CASSQDRTVSGNTIYF. The CDR3 DNA is TGCGCCAGCAGCCAAGATAGGACAGTCTCTGGAAACACCATATATTTT.

This clonotype was observed at least ten times. The germline gene is not matched at one end of the junction; a read error may be the cause. The rearrangement joins TRBV20-1 to TRBJ2-7; TRBD1 might be the D (6 bases). CDR1 is DFQATT, CDR2 SNEGSKA, per germline (reference sequence). The CDR3 sequence is 13 residues long. The CDR3 DNA sequence: TGCAGGGCTACAAGGGGACAAGGGCACGAGCAGTACTTC. The encoded protein is CRATRGQGHEQYF.

The chain employs TRBV6-2 or TRBV6-3 and TRBJ2-2, with a tentative D call TRBD1 (6 bases). Germline CDR1 is MNHEY and CDR2 is SVGEGT. The ends were cut back, 6 bases at V and 4 bases at J, with 12 bases in the middle. This CDR3 is 14 amino acids long. The CDR3 protein is CASSTTGTTGELFF. The CDR3 DNA reads as TGTGCCAGCAGCACAACAGGGACCACCGGGGAGCTGTTTTTT.

This clonotype was recorded at least ten times. The chain recombines TRBV7-2 with TRBJ2-7, with TRBD2 matching 7 bases. The V gene end was trimmed by 7 bases and the J gene end by 4 bases; junction bases not matched to a gene: 10. The CDR3 totals 14 residues. Germline V gives CDR1 SGHTA, CDR2 FQGNSA. As DNA, the CDR3 is TGTGCCAGCACCAAGCGGGAAACGTGGTACGAGCAGTACTTC. Protein sequence: CASTKRETWYEQYF.

This clonotype was counted at least ten times. The rearrangement joins TRBV7-8 to TRBJ2-3; tentatively, D is TRBD1 or TRBD2 (6 bases each). The CDR3 extends over 13 amino acids. V dropped 9 bases and J dropped 3 bases, with 13 bases sitting between them. The germline V gene has CDR1 SGHVS and CDR2 FQNEAQ. The chain's CDR3 is CASEEGETDTQYF. The CDR3 coding sequence is TGTGCCAGTGAGGAGGGGGAAACAGATACGCAGTATTTT. The variable domain in full, with the rest retrieved from reference TRBV7-8 and TRBJ2-3, is GAGVSQSPRYKVAKRGQDVALRCDPISGHVSLFWYQQALGQGPEFLTYFQNEAQLDKSGLPSDRFFAERPEGSVSTLKIQRTQQEDSAVYLCASEEGETDTQYFGPGTRLTVL.

CDR3 residues: CAIRDKTNSPLHF. The CDR3 bases are TGTGCCATCCGGGACAAGACGAATTCACCCCTCCACTTT. The genes are TRBV10-3 and TRBJ1-6, with D tentatively TRBD1 (6 bases). The CDR3 loop spans 13 amino acids. Germline V CDR1 and CDR2: ENHRY, SYGVKD. Trimming stripped 8 bases from V and 7 bases from J, with 12 bases between.

This clonotype has a count of ten or more. The chain joins TRBV27 to TRBJ2-7; D gene uncertain. From germline, CDR1 is MNHEY and CDR2 SMNVEV (reference sequence). The CDR3 has 14 amino acids. V shed 1 base and J shed 3 bases, with 10 bases lying between them. The CDR3 reads CASSLYGVYYEQYF. CDR3 sequence (DNA): TGTGCCAGCAGTTTATATGGGGTATACTACGAGCAGTACTTC.

This chain joins TRBV9 and TRBJ2-1; TRBD2 agrees at 7 bases. Per germline, CDR1 SGDLS and CDR2 YYNGEE. V shed 3 bases and J 1 base; nucleotides not matched to a gene: 13. This CDR3 is built from 18 residues. CDR3 amino acids: CASSAQTGQGGSYNEQFF. CDR3 DNA sequence: TGTGCCAGCAGCGCCCAGACGGGGCAGGGAGGGTCCTACAATGAGCAGTTCTTC.

This clonotype was seen repeatedly, ten times or more. The CDR3 DNA sequence: TGTGCCAGCAGCCAAGAGTCCCTACTAGCGGGAGTAAATGAGCAGTTCTTC. Its translation: CASSQESLLAGVNEQFF. This chain links TRBV14 with TRBJ2-1, with 11 bases aligning to TRBD2. The V gene's germline CDR1 is SGHDN and CDR2 FVKESK. The CDR3 runs to 17 residues. V lost 0 bases to trimming and J lost 7 bases; unmatched junction nucleotides: 8.

This clonotype appeared a few times. The V gene is TRBV6-1, the J gene TRBJ2-3; TRBD2 agrees at 8 bases. Germline lookup yields CDR1 MNHNS and CDR2 SASEGT. Trimming at V came to 4 bases and at J to 13 bases, leaving 10 bases not matched to a gene. The length of the CDR3 is 13 residues. This CDR3 is CASSGPVTGGEYF. CDR3 bases: TGTGCCAGCAGTGGCCCCGTTACGGGGGGGGAGTATTTT.

J is TRBJ2-7 and V is TRBV25-1; D possibly matches TRBD1 or TRBD2 (5 bases each). The germline V gene has CDR1 MGHDK and CDR2 SYGVNS. Trimming removed 4 bases at V and 1 base at J, with 17 bases between. The length of the CDR3 is 16 residues. The CDR3 DNA reads as TGTGCCAGCAGTGTCTGGGACGCAGGTCGTTCCTACGAGCAGTACTTC. This translates into CASSVWDAGRSYEQYF.

This clonotype was found many times. This chain uses TRBV7-8 with TRBJ2-2, with TRBD1 matching over 8 bases. Germline trimming cut 2 bases from V and 6 bases from J; bases unmatched to any gene: 8. This CDR3 comprises 16 residues. Per germline, CDR1 SGHVS and CDR2 FQNEAQ. The CDR3 nucleotides read TGTGCCAGCAGCTTATCCGTGACAGGGGTGTCCGGGGAGCTGTTTTTT. This gives the protein CASSLSVTGVSGELFF.

This clonotype was found many times. The V call is TRBV30, the J call TRBJ1-4, with D hard to call. The CDR3 sequence is 11 residues long. The germline V and J ends were trimmed by 3 bases and 8 bases, with 7 bases remaining between them. Per the germline V gene, CDR1 is GTSNPN and CDR2 is SVGIG (reference sequence). CDR3 bases: TGTGCCTGGAGCATACGAGAAAAACTGTTTTTT. As protein: CAWSIREKLFF.

V and J are TRBV4-2 and TRBJ1-4; 11 nucleotides align to TRBD1. The germline V gene has CDR1 LGHNA and CDR2 YNFKEQ. V shed 0 bases, J shed 8 bases, and the junction held 5 bases outside the gene matches. This CDR3 is built from 16 residues. The CDR3 bases are TGTGCCAGCAGCCAAGAGCGGACAGGGGGCCGGGAAAAACTGTTTTTT. It translates to CASSQERTGGREKLFF.

There are many counts of this clonotype. The rearrangement links TRBV20-1 to TRBJ2-3; D gene ambiguous. The germline V gene has CDR1 DFQATT and CDR2 SNEGSKA (reference sequence). The CDR3 has 15 amino acids. V lost 6 bases and J 0 bases, leaving 16 bases between the germline ends. CDR3 loop: CSAQGRLLSTDTQYF. DNA for the CDR3: TGCAGTGCCCAAGGCAGGCTACTTAGCACAGATACGCAGTATTTT.

The rearrangement links TRBV20-1 to TRBJ2-2, with 14 bases aligning to TRBD2. CDR1 is DFQATT and CDR2 is SNEGSKA in the germline V gene (reference sequence). V shed 4 bases, J shed 6 bases, and the junction held 4 bases outside the gene matches. The CDR3 covers 15 residues. The CDR3 loop is CSAISGLAGAGELFF. The CDR3 bases are TGCAGTGCTATCTCGGGACTAGCGGGAGCCGGGGAGCTGTTTTTT.

This clonotype has only a few counts. This rearrangement joins TRBV29-1 to TRBJ2-7, with D perhaps matching TRBD1 or TRBD2 (6 bases each). Germline values: CDR1 SQVTM, CDR2 ANQGSEA. The CDR3 consists of 12 residues. The germline V and J ends were trimmed by 1 base and 4 bases, with 8 bases remaining between them. CDR3 region: CSVEGGGYEQYF. In nucleotides, the CDR3 is TGCAGCGTTGAAGGAGGGGGGTACGAGCAGTACTTC.

V and J are TRBV3-1 and TRBJ1-4; D is unresolved. The CDR3 consists of 12 residues. Germline V gives CDR1 LGHDT, CDR2 YNNKEL (reference sequence). V was shortened by 4 bases and J by 12 bases, with 12 bases between the two germline ends. The CDR3 DNA sequence: TGTGCCAGCAGCCTCCTGGGTAGGGAACTGTTTTTT. The encoded protein is CASSLLGRELFF.

This clonotype was detected a few times. The chain links TRBV27 to TRBJ2-1, with 10 bases identical to TRBD2. Germline V CDR1 and CDR2: MNHEY, SMNVEV (reference sequence). This CDR3 is built from 16 residues. After removal of 4 bases from V and 10 bases from J, the junction contained 13 bases not matched to a gene. The CDR3 DNA is TGTGCCAGCAGTTACCTGGGGCTAGCGGGGGCTTGGGAGCAGTTCTTC. Amino acids: CASSYLGLAGAWEQFF.

J is TRBJ2-5 and V is TRBV14; TRBD1 matches 7 bases. V shed 4 bases and J 3 bases; nucleotides not matched to a gene: 8. Germline CDR1 reads SGHDN; CDR2 reads FVKESK. The CDR3 consists of 15 residues. The CDR3: CASSPRDSRKETQYF. CDR3 DNA: TGTGCCAGCAGCCCAAGGGACAGCCGAAAAGAGACCCAGTACTTC.

This clonotype was seen a handful of times. The chain joins TRBV7-9 to TRBJ2-5, with D tentatively TRBD1 (6 bases). V shed 1 base and J shed 7 bases, with 16 bases lying between them. The CDR3 is 15 amino acids. Germline CDR1 SEHNR, CDR2 FQNEAQ (reference sequence). CDR3: CASSLEDGLRGTQYF. The CDR3 nucleotides read TGTGCCAGCAGCTTAGAGGACGGACTCAGGGGGACCCAGTACTTC.

This clonotype has more than one count but fewer than ten. This chain uses TRBV30 with TRBJ1-4, with 7 bases fitting TRBD1. Trimming took 3 bases from V and 11 from J; bases not matched to a gene: 6. The CDR3 is made up of 12 amino acids. Germline V gene data show CDR1 as GTSNPN and CDR2 as SVGIG (reference sequence). CDR3 DNA sequence: TGTGCCTGGAGAAAGACAGGGTACAAACTGTTTTTT. Residues: CAWRKTGYKLFF.

The count of this clonotype is one. This chain uses TRBV20-1 with TRBJ2-7; D is perhaps TRBD1 (6 bases). The germline V gene encodes CDR1 DFQATT and CDR2 SNEGSKA (reference sequence). CDR3 length: 15 residues. Trimming left V 0 bases short and J 2 bases short, with 14 bases between. CDR3 residues: CSARDFKGETYEQYF. CDR3 nucleotides: TGCAGTGCTAGAGATTTCAAGGGGGAAACCTACGAGCAGTACTTC.

This clonotype was observed many times. The chain links TRBV5-1 to TRBJ2-7; TRBD1 matches 8 bases. From germline, CDR1 is SGHRS and CDR2 YFSETQ. V lost 3 bases, J lost 3 bases, and 5 bases stayed unmatched. This CDR3 spans 14 amino acids. CDR3 bases: TGCGCCAGCAGCTCCGGGACAGGAGTCTACGAGCAGTACTTC. Its protein is CASSSGTGVYEQYF.

This clonotype was counted between two and nine times. This chain uses TRBV7-3 with TRBJ2-1; D gene uncertain. The CDR3 sequence is 13 residues long. Per germline, CDR1 SGHTA and CDR2 FQGTGA. V lost 2 bases, J lost 10 bases, and 12 bases lay in between. The CDR3 DNA reads as TGTGCCAGCAGCTTAGGAAGCCAAGGGGAGCAGTTCTTC. Translated, it gives CASSLGSQGEQFF.

In its sample, this clonotype was seen a few times. V usage is TRBV7-2 and J usage is TRBJ2-1; D might be TRBD2 (5 bases). CDR3 size: 15 residues. V was pared by 2 bases and J by 1 base, with 9 bases between. CDR1 is SGHTA, CDR2 FQGNSA, per germline. CDR3 region: CASSLLGVSYNEQFF. The CDR3 region has the DNA TGTGCCAGCAGCTTACTCGGGGTGTCCTACAATGAGCAGTTCTTC. Supplemented by reference TRBV7-2 and TRBJ2-1, the full variable domain reads GAGVSQSPSNKVTEKGKDVELRCDPISGHTALYWYRQSLGQGLEFLIYFQGNSAPDKSGLPSDRFSAERTGGSVSTLTIQRTQQEDSAVYLCASSLLGVSYNEQFFGPGTRLTVL.

To note about this clonotype: An end of the junction differs from the germline gene, which may be a read error. The CDR3 reads CASGQDFSIGAAGELFF. As DNA, the CDR3 is TGCGCCAGCGGCCAAGATTTTTCGATCGGGGCGGCCGGGGAGCTGTTTTTT. V and J are TRBV4-3 and TRBJ2-2, with D perhaps being TRBD1 or TRBD2 (5 bases each). CDR3 length equals 17 residues. Germline lookup yields CDR1 LGHNA and CDR2 YSLEER.

Ten or more counts support this clonotype. The genes are TRBV11-2 and TRBJ2-3; perhaps TRBD2 as D (5 bases). CDR1 is SGHAT and CDR2 is FQNNGV in the germline V gene. V dropped 3 bases and J dropped 4 bases, with 8 bases sitting between them. The CDR3 consists of 13 residues. CDR3 in DNA: TGTGCCAGCAGCTTGGACTTCTCAGATACGCAGTATTTT. Amino acids: CASSLDFSDTQYF.

This clonotype is medium-sized. The J gene is TRBJ2-1, the V gene TRBV30; TRBD1 might be the D (6 bases). CDR3 size: 12 residues. Trimming pared 1 base from V and 7 bases from J, leaving 8 bases between. Looked up from germline, CDR1 is GTSNPN and CDR2 is SVGIG (reference sequence). Here the CDR3 DNA reads TGTGCCTGGAGTGACAGGGATAATGAGCAGTTCTTC. It yields the protein CAWSDRDNEQFF.